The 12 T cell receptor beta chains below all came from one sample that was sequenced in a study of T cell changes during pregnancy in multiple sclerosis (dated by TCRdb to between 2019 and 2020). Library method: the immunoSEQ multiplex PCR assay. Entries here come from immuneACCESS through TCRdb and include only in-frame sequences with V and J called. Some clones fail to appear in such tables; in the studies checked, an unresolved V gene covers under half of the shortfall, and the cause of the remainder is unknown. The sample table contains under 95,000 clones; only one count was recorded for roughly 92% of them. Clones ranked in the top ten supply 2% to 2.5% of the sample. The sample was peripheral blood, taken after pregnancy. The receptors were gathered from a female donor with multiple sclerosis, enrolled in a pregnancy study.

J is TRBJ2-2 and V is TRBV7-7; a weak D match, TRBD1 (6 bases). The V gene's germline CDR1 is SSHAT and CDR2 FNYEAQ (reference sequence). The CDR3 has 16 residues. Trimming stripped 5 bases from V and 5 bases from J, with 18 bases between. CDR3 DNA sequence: TGTGCCAGCAGCCCTATACGCCTACAGGGAACCGGGGAGCTGTTTTTT. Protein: CASSPIRLQGTGELFF.

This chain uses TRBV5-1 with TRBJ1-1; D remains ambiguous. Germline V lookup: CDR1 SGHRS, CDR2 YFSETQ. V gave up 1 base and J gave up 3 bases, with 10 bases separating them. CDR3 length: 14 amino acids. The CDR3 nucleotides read TGCGCCAGCAGCTTGTACGGGAGGGACACTGAAGCTTTCTTT. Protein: CASSLYGRDTEAFF.

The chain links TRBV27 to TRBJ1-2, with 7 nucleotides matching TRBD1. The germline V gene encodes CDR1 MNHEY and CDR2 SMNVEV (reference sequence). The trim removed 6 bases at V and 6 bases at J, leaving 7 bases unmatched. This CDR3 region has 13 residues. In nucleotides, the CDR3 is TGTGCCAGCAGACGCGACAGGGCAGATGGCTACACCTTC. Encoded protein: CASRRDRADGYTF.

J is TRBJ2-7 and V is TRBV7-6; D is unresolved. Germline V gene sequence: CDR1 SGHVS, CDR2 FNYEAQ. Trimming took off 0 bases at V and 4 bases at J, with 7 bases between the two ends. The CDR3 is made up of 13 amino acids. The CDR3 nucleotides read TGTGCCAGCAGCTTAGCGCAGAGGTACGAGCAGTACTTC. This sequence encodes CASSLAQRYEQYF.

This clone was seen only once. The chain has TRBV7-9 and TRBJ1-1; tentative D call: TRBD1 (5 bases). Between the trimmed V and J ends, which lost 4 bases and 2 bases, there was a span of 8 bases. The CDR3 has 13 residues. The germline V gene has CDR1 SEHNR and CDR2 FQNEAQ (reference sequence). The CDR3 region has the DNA TGTGCCAGCAGCTCTCAGGGAAACACTGAAGCTTTCTTT. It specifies CASSSQGNTEAFF.

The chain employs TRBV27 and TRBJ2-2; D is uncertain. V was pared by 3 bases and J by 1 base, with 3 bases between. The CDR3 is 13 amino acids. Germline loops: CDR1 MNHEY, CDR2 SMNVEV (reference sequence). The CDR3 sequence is CASSFQNTGELFF. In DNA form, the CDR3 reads TGTGCCAGCAGTTTTCAGAACACCGGGGAGCTGTTTTTT.

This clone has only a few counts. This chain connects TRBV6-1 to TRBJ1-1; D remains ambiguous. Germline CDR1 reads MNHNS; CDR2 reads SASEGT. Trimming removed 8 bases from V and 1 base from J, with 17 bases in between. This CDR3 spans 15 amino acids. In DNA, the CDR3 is TGTGCCAGCTCAGAAGACTGGAGCACGAACACTGAAGCTTTCTTT. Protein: CASSEDWSTNTEAFF.

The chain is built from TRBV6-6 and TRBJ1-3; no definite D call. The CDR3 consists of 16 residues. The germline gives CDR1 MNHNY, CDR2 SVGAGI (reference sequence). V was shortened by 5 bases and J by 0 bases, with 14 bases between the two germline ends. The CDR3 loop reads CASSTTDGLSGNTIYF. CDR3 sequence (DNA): TGTGCCAGCAGTACTACGGACGGACTCTCTGGAAACACCATATATTTT.

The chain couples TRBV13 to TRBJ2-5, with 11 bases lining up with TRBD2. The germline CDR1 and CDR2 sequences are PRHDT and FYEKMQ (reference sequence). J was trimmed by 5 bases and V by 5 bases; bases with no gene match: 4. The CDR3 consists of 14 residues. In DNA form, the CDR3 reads TGTGCCAGCAGCGATACTAGCGGGAGCGAGACCCAGTACTTC. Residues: CASSDTSGSETQYF. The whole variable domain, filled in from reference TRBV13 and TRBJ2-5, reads AAGVIQSPRHLIKEKRETATLKCYPIPRHDTVYWYQQGPGQDPQFLISFYEKMQSDKGSIPDRFSAQQFSDYHSELNMSSLELGDSALYFCASSDTSGSETQYFGPGTRLLVL.

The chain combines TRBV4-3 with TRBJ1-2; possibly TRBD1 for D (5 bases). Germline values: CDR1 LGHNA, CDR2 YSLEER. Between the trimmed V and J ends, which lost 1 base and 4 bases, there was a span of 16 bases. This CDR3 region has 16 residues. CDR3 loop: CASSQGGGWGFYGYTF. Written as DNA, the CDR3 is TGCGCCAGCAGCCAAGGAGGTGGATGGGGCTTCTATGGCTACACCTTC.

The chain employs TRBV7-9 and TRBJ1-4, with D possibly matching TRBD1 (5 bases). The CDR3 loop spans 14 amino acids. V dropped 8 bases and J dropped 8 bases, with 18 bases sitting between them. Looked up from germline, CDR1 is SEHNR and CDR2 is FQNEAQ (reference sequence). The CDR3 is CASPRGGTEEKLFF. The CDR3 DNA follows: TGTGCCAGCCCACGGGGGGGAACCGAGGAAAAACTGTTTTTT.

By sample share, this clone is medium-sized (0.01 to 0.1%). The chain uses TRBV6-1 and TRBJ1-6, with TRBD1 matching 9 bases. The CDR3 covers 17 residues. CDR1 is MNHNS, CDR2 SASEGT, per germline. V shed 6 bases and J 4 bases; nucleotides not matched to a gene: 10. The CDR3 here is CASRETADRGYNSPLHF. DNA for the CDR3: TGTGCCAGCAGGGAAACTGCAGACAGGGGGTATAATTCACCCCTCCACTTT.